Sequencing of this T cell receptor (beta chain) was carried out in a study of T-cell memory formation after mild COVID-19. The CDR3 loop spans 17 amino acids. Trimming took off 0 bases at V and 4 bases at J, with 17 bases between the two ends. CDR1 is MGHRA and CDR2 is YSYEKL in the germline V gene. TCRdb re-called the 5' RACE reads with MiXCR, one entry per CDR3 protein. The sample shows more than 450,000 distinct CDR3 sequences, roughly 18% of them seen only once. The sequence was collected from an adult woman who had mild COVID-19 (a few samples of this study predate the infection). Cell type and time point are not known. Material for sequencing was PBMCs or a T cell subset sorted from them (not recorded which). The chain has TRBV4-1 and TRBJ2-3, with a weak D call TRBD2 (6 bases). The CDR3 reads CASSQEGGNMGADTQYF. The CDR3 bases are TGCGCCAGCAGCCAAGAAGGCGGGAATATGGGGGCAGATACGCAGTATTTT.